The T cell receptor beta chain under discussion was sequenced for a study of blood T cells in healthy people across ages. Study observations and caveats: Higher diversity and more naive CD4+ cells were features of long-lived donors, compared to aged donors. Older individuals had lower TCR beta diversity per million T cells (the decline was roughly linear).

Remarks on this clonotype: Its antigen is undetermined.

Germline CDR1 and CDR2: DFQATT and SNEGSKA (reference sequence). CDR3 length: 11 amino acids. V was pared by 5 bases and J by 10 bases, with 15 bases between. Through a sample-barcoded 5' primer and a J-beta primer mix, a second PCR was run for roughly 7 to 12 cycles. TCRdb passed the 5' RACE reads through MiXCR, listing each CDR3 protein once. Here the sample spans about 630,000 distinct CDR3 sequences, approximately 21% being singletons. The sequenced material came from blood. This chain joins TRBV20-1 and TRBJ2-7; D is ambiguous. The clonotype comes from a man between 65 and 85 years old in good health. The CDR3 coding sequence is TGCAGTGCTCGGTCAGGCGAGCCCCAGTACTTC. Amino acid sequence: CSARSGEPQYF.